These 20 T cell receptor beta chains share one sample of origin, sequenced in a study of blood T cell repertoires in COVID-19. The table came from immunoSEQ multiplex PCR; TCRdb's copy has only in-frame clones and leaves some out. Here the sample spans approximately 69,000 clones, 75% to 90% being singletons. Source material: peripheral blood. All receptors come from a human donor in a cohort sampled during active COVID-19.

This sequence joins TRBV3-1 (or the pseudogene TRBV3-2) and TRBJ2-7; D not certain. Trimming shortened V by 4 bases and J by 1 base, and 8 bases separated the two germline ends. The germline V gene encodes CDR1 LGHDT and CDR2 YNNKEL (reference sequence). This CDR3 contains 13 residues. Here the CDR3 reads CASSPPGSYEQYF. CDR3 bases: TGTGCCAGCAGCCCTCCCGGTTCCTACGAGCAGTACTTC.

This sequence joins TRBV2 and TRBJ1-2; 7 positions agree with TRBD1. V dropped 2 bases and J dropped 5; count of bases not matched to a gene: 8. Germline loops: CDR1 SNHLY, CDR2 FYNNEI. The CDR3 is made up of 15 amino acids. The CDR3, as DNA: TGTGCCAGCAGTGAATCCCGCACAGGGGTTTATGGCTACACCTTC. This translates into CASSESRTGVYGYTF.

V is TRBV5-1 and J is TRBJ2-2; D not certain. The ends were cut back, 4 bases at V and 1 base at J, with 8 bases in the middle. From germline, CDR1 is SGHRS and CDR2 YFSETQ. The CDR3 extends over 14 amino acids. CDR3 in amino acids: CASSPTVNTGELFF. The CDR3 nucleotides are TGCGCCAGCAGCCCCACAGTGAACACCGGGGAGCTGTTTTTT.

The gene calls are TRBV7-3 and TRBJ1-3; 7 bases align to TRBD1. The junction had 6 bases not matched to a gene; V was cut back by 5 bases and J by 2 bases. From germline, CDR1 is SGHTA and CDR2 FQGTGA. The CDR3 runs to 15 residues. The CDR3 DNA is TGTGCCAGCAGCCTCACAGGGGAACCTGGAAACACCATATATTTT. Amino acid sequence: CASSLTGEPGNTIYF.

The chain recombines TRBV9 with TRBJ2-1; tentatively, D is TRBD2 (5 bases). V was shortened by 1 base and J by 5 bases, with 22 bases between the two germline ends. Germline loops: CDR1 SGDLS, CDR2 YYNGEE. The CDR3 is 18 amino acids. CDR3 in amino acids: CASSVTVFGRGRDNEQFF. The CDR3 coding sequence is TGTGCCAGCAGCGTAACGGTCTTTGGTCGGGGAAGGGACAATGAGCAGTTCTTC.

This chain joins TRBV10-3 and TRBJ2-7; no clear D gene. Trimming stripped 2 bases from V and 2 bases from J, with 13 bases between. The CDR3 sequence is 15 residues long. Germline CDR1 and CDR2: ENHRY and SYGVKD. As DNA, the CDR3 is TGTGCCATCAGTGAGGGTGGGCCTGGAACCTACGAGCAGTACTTC. This gives the protein CAISEGGPGTYEQYF.

The chain couples TRBV10-2 to TRBJ2-7, with 13 positions matching TRBD2. CDR3 size: 16 residues. Trimming cost V 6 bases and J 3 bases; bases outside gene matches: 8. Germline assignment: CDR1 WSHSY and CDR2 SAAADI. The CDR3 sequence is CASRTSGGNAGYEQYF. Here the CDR3 DNA reads TGCGCCAGCAGGACTAGCGGGGGGAACGCCGGCTACGAGCAGTACTTC.

The chain recombines TRBV20-1 with TRBJ2-1, with D possibly matching TRBD2 (5 bases). V lost 6 bases and J lost 6, with 9 bases in between. CDR1 DFQATT and CDR2 SNEGSKA come from the germline V gene (reference sequence). This CDR3 has 11 amino acids. The CDR3 nucleotides are TGCAGTGCCGGGATGGGCAATGAGCAGTTCTTC. Its translation is CSAGMGNEQFF.

The chain uses TRBV18 and TRBJ2-3; 8 bases fit TRBD2. The CDR3 is 16 residues long. Germline assignment: CDR1 KGHSH and CDR2 LQKENI. Germline trimming cut 5 bases from V and 1 base from J; bases unmatched to any gene: 8. The CDR3 here is CASSVGNSGGTDTQYF. Written as DNA, the CDR3 is TGTGCCAGCTCAGTAGGTAATAGCGGGGGCACAGATACGCAGTATTTT.

This sequence joins TRBV19 and TRBJ2-1; no reliable D call. Per germline, CDR1 LNHDA and CDR2 SQIVND (reference sequence). The CDR3 contains 14 residues. V lost 10 bases, J lost 0 bases, and 13 bases lay in between. The CDR3 region is CATGRQGSYNEQFF. CDR3 in DNA: TGTGCCACAGGAAGACAAGGCTCCTACAATGAGCAGTTCTTC.

The rearrangement joins TRBV7-9 to TRBJ1-1; TRBD1 aligns across 7 bases. With V trimmed by 2 bases and J by 7 bases, 4 bases remained unmatched. The CDR3 loop spans 13 amino acids. The germline gives CDR1 SEHNR, CDR2 FQNEAQ (reference sequence). The CDR3 coding sequence is TGTGCCAGCAGCTTAAGGGGGCAGGATGAAGCTTTCTTT. It yields the protein CASSLRGQDEAFF.

J is TRBJ1-2 and V is TRBV6-5; 8 bases fit TRBD1. The CDR3 length is 14 residues. Germline lookup yields CDR1 MNHEY and CDR2 SVGAGI. The junction had 5 bases not matched to a gene; V was cut back by 0 bases and J by 8 bases. The CDR3 nucleotides are TGTGCCAGCAGTTACTCGGACAGGGTTGGGGGCTACACCTTC. Its translation: CASSYSDRVGGYTF.

The chain joins TRBV5-1 to TRBJ2-6; no firm D call. Trimming left V 0 bases short and J 2 bases short, with 9 bases between. The CDR3 has 16 residues. The germline V gene has CDR1 SGHRS and CDR2 YFSETQ. The CDR3 is CASSLEQVPGANVLTF. The CDR3 DNA follows: TGCGCCAGCAGCTTGGAGCAGGTGCCTGGGGCCAACGTCCTGACTTTC.

The genes are TRBV27 and TRBJ1-5, with a possible D match to TRBD1 (5 bases). CDR1 and CDR2 from the germline V gene are MNHEY and SMNVEV (reference sequence). Trimming removed 8 bases at V and 5 bases at J, with 19 bases between. This CDR3 has 15 residues. Here the CDR3 reads CASGHLPAGDQPQHF. CDR3 in DNA: TGTGCCAGCGGCCACCTTCCTGCGGGGGATCAGCCCCAGCATTTT.

J is TRBJ2-5 and V is TRBV3-1 (or the pseudogene TRBV3-2), with D possibly being TRBD2 (6 bases). The CDR3 consists of 14 residues. Germline assignment: CDR1 LGHDT and CDR2 YNNKEL (reference sequence). V dropped 1 base and J dropped 7 bases, with 13 bases sitting between them. The CDR3 loop reads CASSQAQGGVTQYF. CDR3 sequence (DNA): TGTGCCAGCAGCCAAGCCCAGGGAGGTGTGACCCAGTACTTC.

This chain links TRBV5-6 with TRBJ1-5; perhaps TRBD1 as D (6 bases). The germline gives CDR1 SGHDT, CDR2 YYEEEE. V dropped 3 bases and J dropped 2 bases, with 15 bases sitting between them. CDR3 length: 16 amino acids. CDR3 DNA sequence: TGTGCCAGCAGCTCTCGGACAGTATCGGGCAATCAGCCCCAGCATTTT. Amino acids: CASSSRTVSGNQPQHF.

This sequence joins TRBV2 and TRBJ2-1; 11 nucleotides match TRBD2. This CDR3 region has 16 residues. Germline lookup yields CDR1 SNHLY and CDR2 FYNNEI. V was pared by 7 bases and J by 3 bases, with 8 bases of the junction left unmatched. The CDR3: CASTASGGTFYNEQFF. CDR3 DNA sequence: TGTGCCAGCACGGCTAGCGGGGGGACTTTCTACAATGAGCAGTTCTTC.

The chain uses TRBV30 and TRBJ1-1; TRBD1 is a possible D gene (6 bases). The V end lost 2 bases, the J end lost 1 base, and 14 bases lay between the germline ends. The CDR3 totals 15 residues. Germline values: CDR1 GTSNPN, CDR2 SVGIG (reference sequence). CDR3 sequence reads: CAWSSQGLGNTEAFF. The CDR3 DNA follows: TGTGCCTGGAGTTCTCAGGGGTTGGGGAACACTGAAGCTTTCTTT.

This clone was observed a single time. This chain uses TRBV28 with TRBJ1-2, with a weak D call TRBD1 (6 bases). Trimming removed 4 bases at V and 7 bases at J, with 13 bases between. There are 13 residues in the CDR3. The germline V gene has CDR1 MDHEN and CDR2 SYDVKM. CDR3 nucleotides: TGTGCCAGCAGTTGGGACATTGCAGCTGGCTACACCTTC. Translated, it gives CASSWDIAAGYTF.

Judged by abundance, this clone is medium-sized. CDR3 in amino acids: CASRERGGLGNEQFF. DNA of the CDR3: TGTGCCAGCCGGGAGCGCGGGGGCCTCGGGAATGAGCAGTTCTTC. The chain combines TRBV6-5 with TRBJ2-1, with D perhaps matching TRBD2 (7 bases). The germline CDR1 and CDR2 sequences are MNHEY and SVGAGI. Trimming took off 8 bases at V and 7 bases at J, with 21 bases between the two ends. There are 15 residues in the CDR3.